Many counts were recorded for the clone carrying this T cell receptor (beta chain). Antigen unknown. TCRdb independently ran MiXCR on the reads; one entry per CDR3 protein. The data contain over 150,000 distinct CDR3 sequences, roughly 17% of them singletons. Deletions cut 0 bases from V and 2 bases from J, with 13 bases between. The CDR3 totals 16 residues. CDR1 MGHRA and CDR2 YSYEKL come from the germline V gene. The sample belongs to a study of T cell repertoires in cytomegalovirus infection. Findings and caveats of the study: The cumulative frequency of public TCR beta families distinguished individuals who carried CMV together with the relevant HLA.

The genes are TRBV4-1 and TRBJ2-5; either TRBD1 or TRBD2 may supply D (6 bases each). Sequenced material: CD8+ T cells from PBMCs. This sequence originates from a human donor in good health (CMV status not recorded). Some clones in this sample may be carry-over from other donors' samples. CDR3 in amino acids: CASSQEGGTDQETQYF. Here the CDR3 DNA reads TGCGCCAGCAGCCAAGAAGGGGGGACGGATCAAGAGACCCAGTACTTC.